This TCR beta chain is drawn from a study of blood T cell repertoires in COVID-19 (dated by TCRdb to 2019 to 2021). At the level of the whole study: Samples covering the acute and convalescent phases of COVID-19 were provided by collaborators in the United States, Italy and Spain. Where available, HLA class I and class II types were taken from metadata supplied by the sample provider and were not determined by assay-based typing. Nearly every sample came with metadata listing a de-identified subject ID, COVID-19 status, age in years and sex. Samples came from the ongoing ImmuneRACE study (first 160 participants) plus 1,254 subjects from 6 global collaborators. The material from the prospective study consisted of cDNA or gDNA derived from T cells, B-cell-depleted T cells, or PBMCs. Subjects who had been exposed to COVID-19, were actively infected with it, or had recovered from it provided the deeply sampled blood TCRbeta repertoires that made up the dataset. The repertoires were released in a freely available public database intended as a resource for research on the immune response to SARS-CoV-2. What the authors observed across the whole study: How much clinical and demographic metadata was included differed by source and by participant, and the metadata was provided uncurated.

TCRbeta CDR3 regions were amplified from genomic DNA by means of the immunoSEQ Assay, a bias-controlled multiplex PCR. As for the original processing: Nucleated cell counts per sample were estimated from amplification of reference gene primers within the assay. To quantify the absolute abundance of each unique TCRbeta CDR3 rearrangement, sequence reads were collapsed and filtered. For each sample, productive Simpson clonality was calculated as the square root of Simpson's diversity index across productive rearrangements. Drawn from immuneACCESS, this table holds only the in-frame rearrangements with V and J called that TCRdb kept. Clones are partly lost; checked studies trace under half to an unresolved V gene and leave the rest unexplained. V and J calls and clone size are as listed in that table; D and trimming were resolved from the DNA. The table for this sample lists about 300,000 clones; about 87% of them were counted only once. 6.3% of the sample belongs to the ten largest clones.

The CDR3 numbers 13 residues from cysteine through phenylalanine. Only the CDR3 DNA stays, 39 bases, in frame from base 1. V lost 7 bases and J lost 5 bases, and the count of bases not matched to a germline gene is 7. The germline V gene (reference sequence) supplies CDR1 LNHDA and CDR2 SQIVND. Worth noting for this clone: Its antigen is unknown. No base-level quality is on record; no much larger clone is a single base apart.

In Seattle, one collaborating source enrolled patients while the infection was active and tracked those patients longitudinally over the course of disease. The collaborating institutions used their own protocols to collect whole blood in K2EDTA tubes. For TCRbeta analysis, collaborator samples were shipped as frozen whole blood, as isolated PBMCs, or as DNA extracted from either sample type. This chain is built from TRBV19 and TRBJ1-2; 7 bases in between match TRBD1. Sequences were obtained from peripheral blood. The receptor was derived from a woman aged 50 to 60 with COVID-19, enrolled during active disease. The CDR3 region reads CASTPGQSYGYTF. The nucleotide sequence reads as follows: TGTGCCAGTACCCCGGGACAGTCTTATGGCTACACCTTC.